This T cell receptor (beta chain) was retrieved from a study of T cell responses to AZD1222 COVID-19 vaccine. The study, taken as a whole, reports: Clonal diversity was possibly underestimated, and white British individuals and females predominated among donors. Only a handful of AZD1222 recipients, six or seven in all, had baseline seropositivity.

V was trimmed by 6 bases and J by 12 bases, leaving 15 bases between them. The CDR3 has 11 residues. The germline CDR1 and CDR2 sequences are SQVTM and ANQGSEA. In this sample, this clone turned up once. No antigen is known for it. Repertoires were generated with immunoSEQ multiplex PCR, while TCRdb's copy carries only in-frame clones and drops some. The sample has 40,000 to 65,000 clones, around 84% seen once. The sequence came from an adult in good health. The sequencing here drew on peripheral blood, taken on day 0 of AZD1222 vaccination. The V gene is TRBV29-1, the J gene TRBJ2-1; D might be TRBD1 (6 bases). CDR3 nucleotides: TGCAGCGTGTTCCCGGGACAAGGGCAGTTCTTC. This translates into CSVFPGQGQFF.